Following are 15 T cell receptor beta chains from one sample sequenced in a study of shared clonotypes between healthy human individuals. The protocol was immunoSEQ multiplex PCR, while the TCRdb copy is restricted to in-frame clones and leaves out a portion. The data show more than 2 million clones, about 95% seen once. CD45RO-negative cells were positively selected for CCR7, leaving out terminally differentiated effector memory CD45RA+ cells. Sequencing was performed on naive CD8+ T cells sorted from blood. These receptors were obtained from a young man in good health.

This chain uses TRBV23-1 with TRBJ2-5, with a tentative D call TRBD1 (7 bases). TRBV23-1 is an ORF, and what it does is uncertain. The CDR3 is 15 amino acids. The V end was cut by 4 bases, the J end by 2 bases, with 14 bases between. In nucleotides, the CDR3 is TGCGCCAGCAGTCCACCACAGGGGACTCAAGAGACCCAGTACTTC. This sequence encodes CASSPPQGTQETQYF.

The gene calls are TRBV30 and TRBJ2-2; 11 bases match TRBD1. The CDR3 sequence is 18 residues long. V was pared by 0 bases and J by 6 bases, with 12 bases of the junction left unmatched. CDR1 and CDR2 from the germline V gene are GTSNPN and SVGIG (reference sequence). CDR3 protein: CAWSVRPSGQGGPGELFF. DNA of the CDR3: TGTGCCTGGAGTGTACGACCCTCGGGACAGGGGGGTCCCGGGGAGCTGTTTTTT.

The chain combines TRBV5-5 with TRBJ2-7, with a possible D match to TRBD1 (5 bases). There are 13 residues in the CDR3. CDR1 is SGHKS and CDR2 is YYEKEE in the germline V gene (reference sequence). Trimming cost V 1 base and J 6 bases, with 11 bases left between them. In nucleotides, the CDR3 is TGTGCCAGCAGCTTGCCAGGGTCTCTCGAGCAGTACTTC. Amino acid sequence: CASSLPGSLEQYF.

This clone showed up just once. The chain employs TRBV5-1 and TRBJ2-1, with TRBD1 identical over 8 bases. The CDR3 spans 13 residues. Germline-derived CDR1 and CDR2 are SGHRS and YFSETQ. V was clipped by 3 bases and J by 10 bases; unmatched bases: 6. In nucleotides, the CDR3 is TGCGCCAGCAGCTGGACAGGGTCGGGCGAGCAGTTCTTC. Residues: CASSWTGSGEQFF.

CDR3 region: CASSPTSNNYGYTF. CDR3 in DNA: TGCGCCAGCAGCCCAACATCTAATAACTATGGCTACACCTTC. The chain employs TRBV4-1 and TRBJ1-2; unclear D gene. Trimming pared 4 bases from V and 1 base from J, leaving 10 bases between. This CDR3 is built from 14 residues. Germline CDR1 is MGHRA and CDR2 is YSYEKL.

The chain recombines TRBV6-1 with TRBJ1-1, with 8 bases fitting TRBD1. Germline V CDR1 and CDR2: MNHNS, SASEGT. There are 16 residues in the CDR3. V was pared by 4 bases and J by 4 bases, with 11 bases of the junction left unmatched. For the CDR3, the DNA is TGTGCCAGCAGTGGGGGGGGACAGGTAATTCGCACTGAAGCTTTCTTT. It translates to CASSGGGQVIRTEAFF.

This clone has a single count. Within the sample, other DNA sequences also encode this same CDR3. The V call is TRBV5-4, the J call TRBJ1-1; a possible D gene is TRBD1 (5 bases). The CDR3 consists of 12 residues. Trimming removed 5 bases at V and 3 bases at J, with 8 bases between. Germline V gene data show CDR1 as SGHNT and CDR2 as YYREEE (reference sequence). Written as DNA, the CDR3 is TGTGCCAGCAGACTAGGGGACACTGAAGCTTTCTTT. Protein sequence: CASRLGDTEAFF.

CDR3 DNA sequence: TGTGCCAGTCAAAGCGGGAGCCCATCTTACGAGCAGTACTTC. Residues: CASQSGSPSYEQYF. J is TRBJ2-7 and V is TRBV27; 8 bases agree with TRBD2. Looked up from germline, CDR1 is MNHEY and CDR2 is SMNVEV (reference sequence). V dropped 9 bases and J dropped 4; count of bases not matched to a gene: 11. This CDR3 is 14 amino acids long.

This chain links TRBV5-6 with TRBJ2-2; D unclear. The CDR3 is 12 amino acids. Germline V gene lookup returns CDR1 SGHDT and CDR2 YYEEEE. V was pared by 4 bases and J by 6 bases, with 7 bases between. The CDR3 is CASSQRAGELFF. The DNA for the CDR3 is TGTGCCAGCAGCCAGCGCGCCGGGGAGCTGTTTTTT. The complete variable domain, with remaining parts taken from reference TRBV5-6 and TRBJ2-2, reads DAGVTQSPTHLIKTRGQQVTLRCSPKSGHDTVSWYQQALGQGPQFIFQYYEEEERQRGNFPDRFSGHQFPNYSSELNVNALLLGDSALYLCASSQRAGELFFGEGSRLTVL.

Only a few counts were recorded for this clone. This sample includes further DNA sequences coding for the same CDR3. The V and J genes are TRBV5-4 and TRBJ2-5; D remains unclear. This CDR3 has 13 amino acids. From germline, CDR1 is SGHNT and CDR2 YYREEE (reference sequence). Trimming shortened V by 0 bases and J by 3 bases, and 6 bases separated the two germline ends. The CDR3 region has the DNA TGTGCCAGCAGCTTGGATGCAGAAGAGACCCAGTACTTC. Residues: CASSLDAEETQYF.

This chain joins TRBV5-8 and TRBJ2-7; D could derive from TRBD1 or TRBD2 (5 bases each). V dropped 3 bases and J dropped 2 bases, with 18 bases sitting between them. Germline values: CDR1 SGHTS, CDR2 YDEGEE. The CDR3 loop spans 16 amino acids. The CDR3 here is CASSSAVEETAYEQYF. The CDR3 nucleotides read TGTGCCAGCAGCTCGGCCGTGGAGGAGACAGCCTACGAGCAGTACTTC.

The V gene is TRBV5-1, the J gene TRBJ2-2; D might be TRBD2 (5 bases). CDR3 length equals 14 residues. CDR1 and CDR2 from the germline V gene are SGHRS and YFSETQ. Trimming cost V 1 base and J 4 bases, with 8 bases left between them. This chain's CDR3 is CASSLPGGTGELFF. CDR3 DNA: TGCGCCAGCAGCTTGCCAGGAGGCACCGGGGAGCTGTTTTTT. Combining the CDR3 with reference TRBV5-1 and TRBJ2-2 gives the whole variable domain KAGVTQTPRYLIKTRGQQVTLSCSPISGHRSVSWYQQTPGQGLQFLFEYFSETQRNKGNFPGRFSGRQFSNSRSEMNVSTLELGDSALYLCASSLPGGTGELFFGEGSRLTVL.

V gene TRBV6-1 combines with J gene TRBJ1-2, with D perhaps matching TRBD1 (6 bases). Trimming pared 2 bases from V and 5 bases from J, leaving 15 bases between. Germline CDR1 and CDR2: MNHNS and SASEGT. The CDR3 contains 15 residues. CDR3 protein: CASSESFPGDYGYTF. DNA of the CDR3: TGTGCCAGCAGTGAATCCTTCCCAGGGGATTATGGCTACACCTTC.

The rearrangement links TRBV19 to TRBJ2-7; TRBD2 aligns across 8 bases. The CDR3 runs 14 residues. Germline values: CDR1 LNHDA, CDR2 SQIVND (reference sequence). V dropped 3 bases and J dropped 5; count of bases not matched to a gene: 6. In DNA form, the CDR3 reads TGTGCCAGTAGTATCGGCGGGGGGACCAACGAGCAGTACTTC. The encoded protein is CASSIGGGTNEQYF.

The CDR3 DNA is TGTGCCAGCAGCCCACCTTTAGCGGGAGGGAGCACCGGGGAGCTGTTTTTT. It translates to CASSPPLAGGSTGELFF. The rearrangement joins TRBV7-9 to TRBJ2-2, with 11 bases matching TRBD2. This CDR3 has 17 amino acids. Germline loops: CDR1 SEHNR, CDR2 FQNEAQ (reference sequence). The trim removed 5 bases at V and 4 bases at J, leaving 9 bases unmatched.